The 18 T cell receptor beta chains presented below share a single source sample, sequenced in a study of cytomegalovirus exposure and HLA in healthy donors. The PCR used 60 Vbeta and 13 Jbeta primers. Clones were sequenced by immunoSEQ multiplex PCR, and TCRdb holds only the in-frame ones, with some missing. This sample has just under 80,000 clones, with about three quarters found just once. The material sequenced was PBMCs. These receptors were obtained from a man aged 40-55 years in good health and CMV-seronegative.

V gene TRBV19 combines with J gene TRBJ2-7, with 12 bases aligning to TRBD2. The CDR3 is made up of 16 amino acids. Germline V gene sequence: CDR1 LNHDA, CDR2 SQIVND (reference sequence). Trimming removed 0 bases from V and 5 bases from J; junction bases left unmatched: 5. CDR3 coding DNA: TGTGCCAGTAGTATAGATCTAGCGGGAGGGTTCCACGAGCAGTACTTC. Protein sequence: CASSIDLAGGFHEQYF.

This clone was picked up one time. The chain is built from TRBV6-6 and TRBJ1-2; TRBD1 agrees at 8 bases. This CDR3 has 12 amino acids. Looked up from germline, CDR1 is MNHNY and CDR2 is SVGAGI (reference sequence). Germline trimming cut 2 bases from V and 7 bases from J; bases unmatched to any gene: 0. CDR3 nucleotide sequence: TGTGCCAGCAGTTACGGACAGGGTGGCTACACCTTC. It codes for CASSYGQGGYTF.

This clone is categorized as medium-sized. The J gene is TRBJ1-2, the V gene TRBV5-8; 7 bases match TRBD1. The CDR3 spans 15 residues. The J segment lost 7 bases and the V segment lost 4 bases, leaving 13 bases of the junction unmatched. The germline CDR1 and CDR2 sequences are SGHTS and YDEGEE. The CDR3 bases are TGTGCCAGCAGCAAAGGGGACAGTATTGAAAGTGGCTACACCTTC. This sequence encodes CASSKGDSIESGYTF. Supplemented by reference TRBV5-8 and TRBJ1-2, the full variable domain reads EAGVTQSPTHLIKTRGQQATLRCSPISGHTSVYWYQQALGLGLQFLLWYDEGEERNRGNFPPRFSGRQFPNYSSELNVNALELEDSALYLCASSKGDSIESGYTFGSGTRLTVV.

CDR3 bases: TGTGCCAGCAGCTTAGATCTCGAGCAGTACTTC. Its protein is CASSLDLEQYF. The genes are TRBV11-2 and TRBJ2-7; no firm D call. This CDR3 has 11 amino acids. Per germline, CDR1 SGHAT and CDR2 FQNNGV. V was trimmed by 0 bases and J by 6 bases, leaving 3 bases between them.

This chain uses TRBV5-6 with TRBJ2-7; D perhaps matches TRBD1 (6 bases). CDR1 SGHDT and CDR2 YYEEEE come from the germline V gene. V lost 4 bases and J lost 2, with 19 bases in between. The CDR3 runs 16 residues. CDR3 loop: CASSPLGTTQTYEQYF. The CDR3 coding sequence is TGTGCCAGCAGCCCACTCGGGACAACACAAACCTACGAGCAGTACTTC.

The V and J genes are TRBV30 and TRBJ1-4, with TRBD1 as a possible D gene (6 bases). In germline, CDR1 is GTSNPN, CDR2 SVGIG (reference sequence). The CDR3 sequence is 15 residues long. Trimming left V 4 bases short and J 0 bases short, with 12 bases between. The CDR3 spells CAWNGQLATNEKLFF. The CDR3 DNA reads as TGTGCCTGGAACGGACAGCTAGCAACTAATGAAAAACTGTTTTTT.

This clone was recorded a few times. The chain joins TRBV6-6 to TRBJ2-3, with 8 bases identical to TRBD2. Trimming removed 7 bases from V and 6 bases from J; junction bases left unmatched: 6. This CDR3 is built from 13 residues. Germline assignment: CDR1 MNHNY and CDR2 SVGAGI (reference sequence). The CDR3 loop is CASTRLALDTQYF. CDR3 nucleotides: TGTGCCAGCACCAGACTAGCGCTGGATACGCAGTATTTT.

The V call is TRBV5-6, the J call TRBJ2-6, with D perhaps matching TRBD2 (7 bases). The ends were cut back, 2 bases at V and 0 bases at J, with 15 bases in the middle. CDR3 length: 18 residues. Per the germline V gene, CDR1 is SGHDT and CDR2 is YYEEEE. The CDR3 DNA is TGTGCCAGCAGCTTATGGGGGGGCATAGGCTCTGGGGCCAACGTCCTGACTTTC. Translating gives CASSLWGGIGSGANVLTF.

The genes are TRBV9 and TRBJ2-1, with TRBD2 matching over 11 bases. From germline, CDR1 is SGDLS and CDR2 YYNGEE. Germline trimming cut 0 bases from V and 0 bases from J; bases unmatched to any gene: 14. The CDR3 runs 21 residues. The CDR3 sequence: CASSVEIGVAGGPGSYNEQFF. CDR3 DNA: TGTGCCAGCAGCGTAGAGATTGGAGTAGCGGGAGGGCCGGGCTCCTACAATGAGCAGTTCTTC.

The chain is built from TRBV5-1 and TRBJ2-2; weak D call: TRBD2 (6 bases). The CDR3 totals 15 residues. Germline V gene sequence: CDR1 SGHRS, CDR2 YFSETQ. The germline V and J ends were trimmed by 0 bases and 0 bases, with 6 bases remaining between them. CDR3 protein: CASSLGTTNTGELFF. For the CDR3, the DNA is TGCGCCAGCAGCTTGGGGACTACGAACACCGGGGAGCTGTTTTTT.

The chain is built from TRBV5-1 and TRBJ2-1; 12 bases map to TRBD1. Germline V CDR1 and CDR2: SGHRS, YFSETQ. This CDR3 is 14 amino acids long. The junction had 4 bases not matched to a gene; V was cut back by 4 bases and J by 8 bases. The DNA of the CDR3 is TGCGCCAGCAGCCCCGGGACAGGGGGCCATGAGCAGTTCTTC. The encoded protein is CASSPGTGGHEQFF.

The chain employs TRBV28 and TRBJ1-1; unclear D gene. This CDR3 contains 16 residues. V lost 9 bases and J 1 base, leaving 21 bases between the germline ends. Germline assignment: CDR1 MDHEN and CDR2 SYDVKM. This CDR3 reads CASSGSLRTSNTEAFF. The CDR3 nucleotides read TGTGCCAGTTCCGGGAGCCTACGGACGTCGAACACTGAAGCTTTCTTT.

The chain carries TRBV5-1 and TRBJ2-5, with D possibly matching TRBD2 (5 bases). Germline V gives CDR1 SGHRS, CDR2 YFSETQ. This CDR3 has 15 residues. V was clipped by 1 base and J by 4 bases, with 14 bases between them. The CDR3, as DNA: TGCGCCAGCAGCTTGAGTATTCCCAGCGGAGAGACCCAGTACTTC. As protein: CASSLSIPSGETQYF.

This clone was seen a few times. The chain employs TRBV7-2 and TRBJ2-5; 9 nucleotides agree with TRBD2. V was clipped by 1 base and J by 4 bases; unmatched bases: 4. CDR1 is SGHTA, CDR2 FQGNSA, per germline. This CDR3 has 15 residues. In nucleotides, the CDR3 is TGTGCCAGCAGCTTAGACGGGACTAGCCCAGAGACCCAGTACTTC. It specifies CASSLDGTSPETQYF.

V and J are TRBV7-9 and TRBJ2-7; weak D call: TRBD1 (5 bases). The CDR3 sequence is 12 residues long. V lost 3 bases and J lost 3, with 6 bases in between. CDR1 is SEHNR and CDR2 is FQNEAQ in the germline V gene (reference sequence). The chain's CDR3 is CASSFQGYEQYF. The CDR3 nucleotides read TGTGCCAGCAGCTTTCAGGGCTACGAGCAGTACTTC.

The genes are TRBV19 and TRBJ2-5; D remains ambiguous. There are 15 residues in the CDR3. Germline V CDR1 and CDR2: LNHDA, SQIVND (reference sequence). Trimming stripped 3 bases from V and 4 bases from J, with 15 bases between. The CDR3 coding sequence is TGTGCCAGTAGTATTTCGACACAACTCCGAGAGACCCAGTACTTC. It encodes CASSISTQLRETQYF.

The V gene is TRBV5-6, the J gene TRBJ2-7; tentatively, D is TRBD2 (5 bases). From germline, CDR1 is SGHDT and CDR2 YYEEEE. With 1 base removed from V and 3 bases from J, the gap between germline ends came to 11 bases. This CDR3 is 14 amino acids long. The CDR3 DNA reads as TGTGCCAGCAGCTTGATCGCGGAGGTCTACGAGCAGTACTTC. Translating it yields CASSLIAEVYEQYF. The complete variable domain, with remaining parts taken from reference TRBV5-6 and TRBJ2-7, reads DAGVTQSPTHLIKTRGQQVTLRCSPKSGHDTVSWYQQALGQGPQFIFQYYEEEERQRGNFPDRFSGHQFPNYSSELNVNALLLGDSALYLCASSLIAEVYEQYFGPGTRLTVT.

The chain joins TRBV7-3 to TRBJ2-4; 10 bases are a match to TRBD1. V shed 4 bases and J 7 bases; nucleotides not matched to a gene: 13. CDR3 length equals 17 residues. The V gene's germline CDR1 is SGHTA and CDR2 FQGTGA. The CDR3 spells CASSSGPGTGVRNIQYF. CDR3 DNA: TGTGCCAGCAGCTCGGGCCCCGGGACAGGGGTCCGGAACATTCAGTACTTC.